The following is a T cell receptor beta chain sequence with its context. The antigen is not known. CD8 cells classed as naive were CD45RO-negative and positively selected for CCR7, excluding terminally differentiated effector memory CD45RA+ cells. This record comes from a study of shared clonotypes between healthy human individuals. Study results and caveats: Shared across a few donors were around 5% of the naive CD4 clonotypes.

This CDR3 spans 17 amino acids. The V end was cut by 4 bases, the J end by 4 bases, with 17 bases between. Germline V gives CDR1 MNHEY, CDR2 SMNVEV (reference sequence). Assay used: immunoSEQ multiplex PCR; TCRdb lists only in-frame clones, some missing. The sample comprises about 2 million clones, around 96% of which are singletons, and 0.95% to 1.5% rests with the top ten. Sequenced material: naive CD8+ T cells sorted from blood. The gene calls are TRBV27 and TRBJ1-6; tentative D call: TRBD1 (5 bases). The sequence was obtained from a man in his late teens or twenties in good health. CDR3 residues: CASSSQGVTTYNSPLHF. In DNA, the CDR3 is TGTGCCAGCAGTTCCCAAGGGGTAACTACTTATAATTCACCCCTCCACTTT.